The rows below give T cell receptor beta chains drawn from one sample of a study of cytomegalovirus exposure and HLA in healthy donors. Produced via immunoSEQ multiplex PCR; TCRdb's table is partial and in-frame only. The data show about 250,000 clones, around nine tenths seen once. The sequenced sample consisted of PBMCs. These receptors were taken from a man aged 18 to 30 in good health and CMV-seronegative. Both conserved end residues are part of each CDR3. Each record gives: CDR3 protein, CDR3 DNA, clone size, D gene, J gene, V gene. D genes are given only for firm matches. The size entry is marked missing in some rows and otherwise reads once, few, many or a size class.

CDR3aa: CASSQGLAGLNEQFF; CDR3nt: TGTGCCAGCAGCCAAGGACTAGCGGGACTCAATGAGCAGTTCTTC; abundance: -; d_gene: TRBD2; j_gene: TRBJ2-1; v_gene: TRBV9
CDR3aa: CASSSSGQGTGELFF; CDR3nt: TGTGCCAGCAGTTCCTCGGGACAGGGGACCGGGGAGCTGTTTTTT; abundance: once; d_gene: TRBD1; j_gene: TRBJ2-2; v_gene: TRBV28
CDR3aa: CASSDYGSIDEQFF; CDR3nt: TGTGCCAGCAGCGATTACGGGAGTATTGATGAGCAGTTCTTC; abundance: -; d_gene: -; j_gene: TRBJ2-1; v_gene: TRBV9
CDR3aa: CASSSGTSYTGELFF; CDR3nt: TGCGCCAGCTCCTCCGGGACTAGTTACACCGGGGAGCTGTTTTTT; abundance: once; d_gene: TRBD2; j_gene: TRBJ2-2; v_gene: TRBV5-1
CDR3aa: CASSLPPVDTQYF; CDR3nt: TGTGCCAGCAGTTTACCCCCGGTCGATACGCAGTATTTT; abundance: many; d_gene: -; j_gene: TRBJ2-3; v_gene: TRBV27
CDR3aa: CASSPSQGEKLFF; CDR3nt: TGTGCCAGCAGCCCATCCCAGGGTGAAAAACTGTTTTTT; abundance: -; d_gene: -; j_gene: TRBJ1-4; v_gene: TRBV7-2
CDR3aa: CASSLRTGNQPQHF; CDR3nt: TGTGCCAGCAGTTTACGGACAGGGAATCAGCCCCAGCATTTT; abundance: -; d_gene: TRBD1; j_gene: TRBJ1-5; v_gene: TRBV27
CDR3aa: CASSLTNMEDTIYF; CDR3nt: TGTGCCAGCAGCTTAACAAATATGGAGGACACCATATATTTT; abundance: -; d_gene: -; j_gene: TRBJ1-3; v_gene: TRBV13
CDR3aa: CASSPPGGRWVQFF; CDR3nt: TGTGCCAGCTCACCACCAGGCGGGAGATGGGTGCAGTTCTTC; abundance: once; d_gene: TRBD2; j_gene: TRBJ2-1; v_gene: TRBV18
CDR3aa: CASSVVERDTQYF; CDR3nt: TGTGCCAGCAGCGTTGTGGAGCGTGATACGCAGTATTTT; abundance: -; d_gene: -; j_gene: TRBJ2-3; v_gene: TRBV7-9
CDR3aa: CASSLVGGGPGNTIYF; CDR3nt: TGCGCCAGCAGCTTGGTCGGTGGGGGCCCTGGAAACACCATATATTTT; abundance: -; d_gene: -; j_gene: TRBJ1-3; v_gene: TRBV5-1
CDR3aa: CASSLRGRGSNSPLHF; CDR3nt: TGTGCCAGCAGCTTAAGGGGCAGGGGGAGTAATTCACCCCTCCACTTT; abundance: -; d_gene: TRBD1; j_gene: TRBJ1-6; v_gene: TRBV7-9
CDR3aa: CAISESNPLSGNIQYF; CDR3nt: TGTGCCATCAGTGAGTCGAACCCACTTTCTGGAAACATTCAGTACTTC; abundance: once; d_gene: -; j_gene: TRBJ2-4; v_gene: TRBV10-3
CDR3aa: CASSYSGFAGELFF; CDR3nt: TGTGCCAGCAGTTACTCGGGGTTTGCCGGGGAGCTGTTTTTT; abundance: once; d_gene: -; j_gene: TRBJ2-2; v_gene: TRBV28
CDR3aa: CASSTPGETYNEQFF; CDR3nt: TGTGCCAGCAGCACTCCCGGGGAAACCTACAATGAGCAGTTCTTC; abundance: -; d_gene: -; j_gene: TRBJ2-1; v_gene: TRBV5-6
CDR3aa: CASSVVGLNYGYTF; CDR3nt: TGTGCCAGCAGCGTAGTAGGACTTAACTATGGCTACACCTTC; abundance: -; d_gene: -; j_gene: TRBJ1-2; v_gene: TRBV9
CDR3aa: CASSPPESREQYF; CDR3nt: TGTGCCAGTAGTCCCCCCGAGTCGAGGGAGCAGTACTTC; abundance: -; d_gene: -; j_gene: TRBJ2-7; v_gene: TRBV19
CDR3aa: CASSTIRLAGGNIQYF; CDR3nt: TGTGCCAGCAGCACGATACGACTAGCGGGGGGAAACATTCAGTACTTC; abundance: -; d_gene: TRBD2; j_gene: TRBJ2-4; v_gene: TRBV11-2
CDR3aa: CASSFWGSENNYGYTF; CDR3nt: TGTGCCAGCAGCTTCTGGGGCAGCGAGAATAACTATGGCTACACCTTC; abundance: few; d_gene: -; j_gene: TRBJ1-2; v_gene: TRBV5-6
CDR3aa: CASSLPLAGGANEQFF; CDR3nt: TGTGCCAGCAGCCTACCCTTAGCGGGGGGGGCGAATGAGCAGTTCTTC; abundance: -; d_gene: TRBD2; j_gene: TRBJ2-1; v_gene: TRBV7-2
CDR3aa: CASSPRAGGPHEQFF; CDR3nt: TGTGCCAGCAGTCCACGGGCGGGGGGGCCCCATGAGCAGTTCTTC; abundance: -; d_gene: TRBD2; j_gene: TRBJ2-1; v_gene: TRBV27
CDR3aa: CASSLGSGTRNSPLHF; CDR3nt: TGTGCCAGCAGCTTGGGGTCAGGAACCCGAAATTCACCCCTCCACTTT; abundance: -; d_gene: -; j_gene: TRBJ1-6; v_gene: TRBV5-4
CDR3aa: CASTGNTEAFF; CDR3nt: TGCGCCAGCACAGGGAACACTGAAGCTTTCTTT; abundance: -; d_gene: -; j_gene: TRBJ1-1; v_gene: TRBV5-1
CDR3aa: CASSASGGAPEQYF; CDR3nt: TGTGCCAGCAGCGCGAGCGGGGGGGCCCCCGAGCAGTACTTC; abundance: -; d_gene: TRBD2; j_gene: TRBJ2-7; v_gene: TRBV9
CDR3aa: CASSRPGSLYTGELFF; CDR3nt: TGTGCCAGCAGCCGCCCCGGGAGTCTTTACACCGGGGAGCTGTTTTTT; abundance: -; d_gene: -; j_gene: TRBJ2-2; v_gene: TRBV5-4
CDR3aa: CAVVQRTEAFF; CDR3nt: TGTGCCGTAGTTCAGCGGACTGAAGCTTTCTTT; abundance: -; d_gene: -; j_gene: TRBJ1-1; v_gene: TRBV6-5
CDR3aa: CASSLYRVDDLGELFF; CDR3nt: TGTGCCAGCAGCTTGTACAGGGTGGATGACTTAGGAGAGCTGTTTTTT; abundance: -; d_gene: -; j_gene: TRBJ2-2; v_gene: TRBV5-6
CDR3aa: CASSSGNQPQHF; CDR3nt: TGTGCCAGCTCTTCGGGGAATCAGCCCCAGCATTTT; abundance: -; d_gene: -; j_gene: TRBJ1-5; v_gene: TRBV27
CDR3aa: CASSLGTATYEQYF; CDR3nt: TGTGCCAGCAGCTTAGGGACAGCAACGTACGAGCAGTACTTC; abundance: -; d_gene: -; j_gene: TRBJ2-7; v_gene: TRBV7-2
CDR3aa: CASSFDPSGGLNF; CDR3nt: TGTGCCAGCAGCTTTGACCCTAGCGGGGGGTTGAATTTT; abundance: -; d_gene: TRBD2; j_gene: TRBJ2-3; v_gene: TRBV13
CDR3aa: CASSPREGASYNEQFF; CDR3nt: TGTGCCAGCAGCCCCCGAGAGGGGGCCTCCTACAATGAGCAGTTCTTC; abundance: -; d_gene: TRBD1; j_gene: TRBJ2-1; v_gene: TRBV14
CDR3aa: CASSPSRDRPYEQYF; CDR3nt: TGCGCCAGCAGTCCTAGCCGGGACAGGCCCTACGAGCAGTACTTC; abundance: -; d_gene: TRBD1; j_gene: TRBJ2-7; v_gene: TRBV5-1
CDR3aa: CASSLVPSGRAGRETQYF; CDR3nt: TGTGCCAGCAGCTTAGTCCCTAGCGGGAGGGCCGGAAGGGAGACCCAGTACTTC; abundance: -; d_gene: TRBD2; j_gene: TRBJ2-5; v_gene: TRBV7-9
CDR3aa: CASSPGGRAHNEQFF; CDR3nt: TGTGCCAGCAGTCCAGGGGGCCGGGCTCACAATGAGCAGTTCTTC; abundance: -; d_gene: TRBD1; j_gene: TRBJ2-1; v_gene: TRBV6-5
CDR3aa: CASSLGGALNTEAFF; CDR3nt: TGCGCCAGCAGCTTGGGTGGAGCTTTGAACACTGAAGCTTTCTTT; abundance: -; d_gene: -; j_gene: TRBJ1-1; v_gene: TRBV5-1
CDR3aa: CASRETGGHYGYTF; CDR3nt: TGTGCCAGCAGAGAAACAGGGGGCCACTATGGCTACACCTTC; abundance: -; d_gene: TRBD1; j_gene: TRBJ1-2; v_gene: TRBV11-2
CDR3aa: CAIKSGTGSMNTEAFF; CDR3nt: TGTGCCATCAAATCCGGGACAGGGAGCATGAACACTGAAGCTTTCTTT; abundance: -; d_gene: TRBD1; j_gene: TRBJ1-1; v_gene: TRBV5-4
CDR3aa: CASGPRYEQYF; CDR3nt: TGTGCCAGCGGGCCTCGCTACGAGCAGTACTTC; abundance: -; d_gene: -; j_gene: TRBJ2-7; v_gene: TRBV7-2
CDR3aa: CASRQGNDGYTF; CDR3nt: TGTGCCAGCAGACAGGGGAACGATGGCTACACCTTC; abundance: -; d_gene: TRBD1; j_gene: TRBJ1-2; v_gene: TRBV7-9
CDR3aa: CASSSQGTEAFF; CDR3nt: TGTGCCAGCAGTTCCCAGGGCACTGAAGCTTTCTTT; abundance: few; d_gene: -; j_gene: TRBJ1-1; v_gene: TRBV27
CDR3aa: CASGLGGETQYF; CDR3nt: TGTGCTAGTGGTTTGGGAGGCGAGACCCAGTACTTC; abundance: -; d_gene: -; j_gene: TRBJ2-5; v_gene: TRBV12-5
CDR3aa: CASSPRQQGDYTF; CDR3nt: TGTGCCAGCTCACCACGTCAACAGGGGGACTACACCTTC; abundance: -; d_gene: TRBD1; j_gene: TRBJ1-2; v_gene: TRBV18
CDR3aa: CASSLQTGEVEAFF; CDR3nt: TGTGCCAGCAGTTTACAAACAGGGGAAGTTGAAGCTTTCTTT; abundance: -; d_gene: TRBD1; j_gene: TRBJ1-1; v_gene: TRBV27
CDR3aa: CASSLQTGTGTSPLHF; CDR3nt: TGTGCCAGCAGCTTACAGACCGGGACAGGGACGTCACCCCTCCACTTT; abundance: -; d_gene: TRBD1; j_gene: TRBJ1-6; v_gene: TRBV7-9
CDR3aa: CASSPRTSGSTEQYF; CDR3nt: TGCGCCAGCAGCCCTAGGACTAGCGGGAGCACCGAGCAGTACTTC; abundance: -; d_gene: TRBD2; j_gene: TRBJ2-7; v_gene: TRBV4-1